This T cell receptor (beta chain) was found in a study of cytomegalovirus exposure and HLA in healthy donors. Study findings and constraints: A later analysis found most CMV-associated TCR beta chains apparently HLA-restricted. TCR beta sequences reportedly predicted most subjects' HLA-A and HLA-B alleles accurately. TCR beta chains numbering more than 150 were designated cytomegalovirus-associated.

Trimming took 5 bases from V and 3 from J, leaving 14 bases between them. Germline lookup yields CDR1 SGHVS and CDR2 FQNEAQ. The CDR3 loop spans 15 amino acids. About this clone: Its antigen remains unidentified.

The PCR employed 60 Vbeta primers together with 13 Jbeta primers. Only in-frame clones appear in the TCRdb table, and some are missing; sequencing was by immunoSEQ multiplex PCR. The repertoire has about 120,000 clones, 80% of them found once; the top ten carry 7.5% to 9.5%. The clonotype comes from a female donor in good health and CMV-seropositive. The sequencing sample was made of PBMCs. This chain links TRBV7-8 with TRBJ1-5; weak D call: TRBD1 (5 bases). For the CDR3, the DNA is TGTGCCAGCAGCCCCCTGGACACAATCAATCAGCCCCAGCATTTT. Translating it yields CASSPLDTINQPQHF.